These 5 T cell receptor beta chains were sequenced from one sample in a study of blood T cell repertoires in COVID-19. The protocol was immunoSEQ multiplex PCR, while the TCRdb copy is restricted to in-frame clones and leaves out a portion. This table holds a few hundred thousand clones, 80% to 90% found once. Material: peripheral blood. These TCRs come from a man in his fifties or sixties with acute or convalescent COVID-19.

V usage is TRBV7-9 and J usage is TRBJ1-2; D not certain. Trimming removed 4 bases from V and 9 bases from J, with 12 bases in between. Germline lookup yields CDR1 SEHNR and CDR2 FQNEAQ (reference sequence). This CDR3 contains 12 residues. The CDR3 reads CASSWEPASYTF. The CDR3 DNA is TGTGCCAGCAGCTGGGAGCCAGCTAGCTACACCTTC.

This chain joins TRBV5-6 and TRBJ2-5, with no clear D. Per germline, CDR1 SGHDT and CDR2 YYEEEE. Trimming removed 0 bases at V and 5 bases at J, with 11 bases between. The CDR3 runs 14 residues. The CDR3 protein is CASSLVGSYETQYF. In DNA, the CDR3 is TGTGCCAGCAGCTTGGTAGGTAGCTACGAGACCCAGTACTTC.

On this clone: Other DNA sequences in this sample translate to the same CDR3. The V and J genes are TRBV12-3 or TRBV12-4 and TRBJ1-1; D is unresolved. Trimming removed 5 bases from V and 4 bases from J, with 11 bases in between. CDR3 size: 13 residues. Here the CDR3 DNA reads TGTGCCAGCAGTCTGTTAGAGGGCACTGAAGCTTTCTTT. It codes for CASSLLEGTEAFF.

This clone came up once. V is TRBV5-1 and J is TRBJ2-7; 8 nucleotides agree with TRBD1. The CDR3 totals 13 residues. The germline CDR1 and CDR2 sequences are SGHRS and YFSETQ. V shed 3 bases and J 5 bases; nucleotides not matched to a gene: 4. This chain's CDR3 is CASSSTGANEQYF. CDR3 sequence (DNA): TGCGCCAGCAGCTCGACAGGGGCCAACGAGCAGTACTTC.

The chain carries TRBV19 and TRBJ1-5, with D uncertain. The CDR3 runs 15 residues. V was shortened by 3 bases and J by 3 bases, with 12 bases between the two germline ends. Germline CDR1 reads LNHDA; CDR2 reads SQIVND (reference sequence). CDR3 amino acids: CASSIWQNPNQPQHF. In nucleotides, the CDR3 is TGTGCCAGTAGTATTTGGCAGAATCCCAATCAGCCCCAGCATTTT.